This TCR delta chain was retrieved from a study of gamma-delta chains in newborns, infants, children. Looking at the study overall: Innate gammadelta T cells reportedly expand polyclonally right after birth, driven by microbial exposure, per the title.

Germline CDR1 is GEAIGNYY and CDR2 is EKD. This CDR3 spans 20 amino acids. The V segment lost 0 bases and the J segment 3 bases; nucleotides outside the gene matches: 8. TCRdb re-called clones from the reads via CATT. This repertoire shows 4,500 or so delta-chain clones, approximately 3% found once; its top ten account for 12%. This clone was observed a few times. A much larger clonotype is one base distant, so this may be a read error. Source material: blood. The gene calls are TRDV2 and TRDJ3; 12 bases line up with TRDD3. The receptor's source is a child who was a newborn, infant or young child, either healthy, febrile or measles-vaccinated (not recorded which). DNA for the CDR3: TGTGCCTGTGACACCGCGGTACTGGGGGATACTGACTGGGACACCCGACAGATGTTTTTC. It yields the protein CACDTAVLGDTDWDTRQMFF.